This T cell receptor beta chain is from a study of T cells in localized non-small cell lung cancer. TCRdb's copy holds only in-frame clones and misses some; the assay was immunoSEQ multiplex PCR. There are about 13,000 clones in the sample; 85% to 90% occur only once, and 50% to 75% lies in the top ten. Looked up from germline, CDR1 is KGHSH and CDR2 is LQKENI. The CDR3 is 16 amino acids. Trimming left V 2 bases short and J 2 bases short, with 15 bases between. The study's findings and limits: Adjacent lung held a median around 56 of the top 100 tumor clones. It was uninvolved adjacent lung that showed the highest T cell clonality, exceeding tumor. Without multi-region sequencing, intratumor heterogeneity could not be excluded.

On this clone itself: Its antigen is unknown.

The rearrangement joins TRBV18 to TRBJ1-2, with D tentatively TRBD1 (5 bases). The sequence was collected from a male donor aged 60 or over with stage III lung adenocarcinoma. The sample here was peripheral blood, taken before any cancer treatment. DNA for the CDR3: TGTGCCAGCTCACCAAGTGCCGGGGGGATAAACTATGGCTACACCTTC. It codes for CASSPSAGGINYGYTF.